This record concerns one T cell receptor (beta chain) sequence. With 60 Vbeta and 13 Jbeta primers, the PCR was carried out. Produced via immunoSEQ multiplex PCR; TCRdb's table is partial and in-frame only. The repertoire holds about 160,000 clones, with 80% to 85% as singletons. The record originates from a study of cytomegalovirus exposure and HLA in healthy donors. The TCR sequence derives from a boy aged 2 to 10 in good health and CMV-seronegative. The sample taken for sequencing was PBMCs.

DNA of the CDR3: TGTGCCAGCGACTCCCGGGCTAGCACGTGGGACGGGGAGCTGTTTTTT. This translates into CASDSRASTWDGELFF. This chain joins TRBV28 and TRBJ2-2, with D perhaps TRBD2 (5 bases). The CDR3 contains 16 residues. CDR1 is MDHEN and CDR2 is SYDVKM in the germline V gene. Trimming took off 8 bases at V and 7 bases at J, with 23 bases between the two ends. The whole variable domain, remainder taken from reference TRBV28 and TRBJ2-2, is DVKVTQSSRYLVKRTGEKVFLECVQDMDHENMFWYRQDPGLGLRLIYFSYDVKMKEKGDIPEGYSVSREKKERFSLILESASTNQTSMYLCASDSRASTWDGELFFGEGSRLTVL.